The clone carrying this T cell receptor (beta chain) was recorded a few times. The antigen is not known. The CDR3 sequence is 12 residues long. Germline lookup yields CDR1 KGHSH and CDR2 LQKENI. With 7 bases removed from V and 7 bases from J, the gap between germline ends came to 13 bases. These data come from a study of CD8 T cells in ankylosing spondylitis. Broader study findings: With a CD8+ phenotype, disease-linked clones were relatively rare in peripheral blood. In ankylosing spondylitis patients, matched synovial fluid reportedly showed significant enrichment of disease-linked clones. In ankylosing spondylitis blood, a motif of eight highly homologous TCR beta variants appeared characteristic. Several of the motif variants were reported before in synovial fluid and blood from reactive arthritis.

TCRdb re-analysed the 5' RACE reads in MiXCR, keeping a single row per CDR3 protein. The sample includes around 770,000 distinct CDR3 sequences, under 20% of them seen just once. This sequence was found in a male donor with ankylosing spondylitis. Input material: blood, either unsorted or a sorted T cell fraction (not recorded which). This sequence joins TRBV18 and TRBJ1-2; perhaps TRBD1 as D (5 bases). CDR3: CASFTGEGGYTF. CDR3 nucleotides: TGTGCCAGCTTCACAGGAGAAGGTGGCTACACCTTC.